The 28 T cell receptor beta chains below come from one sample, sequenced in a study of shared clonotypes between healthy human individuals. The data were produced by immunoSEQ multiplex PCR, yet TCRdb's version contains in-frame clones alone and is incomplete. The table records roughly 650,000 clones, about 95% of them present only once. Naive CD8 isolation took CD45RO-negative cells positively selected for CCR7 and excluded terminally differentiated effector memory CD45RA+ cells. Sample: naive CD8+ T cells sorted from blood. These receptors were collected from a woman aged 25 to 45 in good health.

The chain joins TRBV29-1 to TRBJ2-6; 10 positions match TRBD1. CDR3 length: 15 amino acids. The V gene's germline CDR1 is SQVTM and CDR2 ANQGSEA. V lost 4 bases, J lost 2 bases, and 2 bases stayed unmatched. In DNA, the CDR3 is TGCAGCGTTGGAGGACAGGGGGCTGGGGCCAACGTCCTGACTTTC. Its protein product is CSVGGQGAGANVLTF.

CDR3 amino acids: CASSIGGDYGYTF. The CDR3 coding sequence is TGTGCCAGCAGTATAGGGGGGGACTATGGCTACACCTTC. This chain joins TRBV28 and TRBJ1-2; TRBD1 might be the D (6 bases). CDR1 and CDR2 from the germline V gene are MDHEN and SYDVKM. CDR3 length: 13 residues. V shed 5 bases and J shed 3 bases, with 10 bases lying between them.

Written as DNA, the CDR3 is TGTGCCAGCAGTTACGGCAGGGCAGCTAACTATGGCTACACCTTC. Translated: CASSYGRAANYGYTF. The chain links TRBV27 to TRBJ1-2, with TRBD1 as a possible D gene (5 bases). The CDR3 runs 15 residues. The V end lost 4 bases, the J end lost 0 bases, and 12 bases lay between the germline ends. Germline lookup yields CDR1 MNHEY and CDR2 SMNVEV (reference sequence).

The chain recombines TRBV28 with TRBJ2-7; D is undetermined. V lost 5 bases, J lost 5 bases, and 13 bases lay in between. This CDR3 is built from 13 residues. Germline assignment: CDR1 MDHEN and CDR2 SYDVKM. The CDR3 DNA is TGTGCCAGCAGTCTCTTTCGGAACGACGAGCAGTACTTC. Translating gives CASSLFRNDEQYF.

This clone has a single count. V usage is TRBV9 and J usage is TRBJ2-3; 10 nucleotides align to TRBD2. J lost 3 bases, V lost 4 bases, and 11 bases had no gene match. Germline V gene sequence: CDR1 SGDLS, CDR2 YYNGEE. The CDR3 runs 17 residues. CDR3 coding DNA: TGTGCCAGCAGCCCTCGAACCGGGACTAGCGTAACAGATACGCAGTATTTT. Its translation: CASSPRTGTSVTDTQYF.

This chain connects TRBV27 to TRBJ2-1; 12 bases agree with TRBD1. Germline V gene lookup returns CDR1 MNHEY and CDR2 SMNVEV (reference sequence). This CDR3 spans 15 amino acids. V was clipped by 2 bases and J by 8 bases; unmatched bases: 4. The CDR3 nucleotides read TGTGCCAGCAGTTTAGGGACAGGGGGCGGCCATGAGCAGTTCTTC. Protein sequence: CASSLGTGGGHEQFF.

The sample holds one count of this clone. The J gene is TRBJ2-2, the V gene TRBV19; D not certain. The germline V gene has CDR1 LNHDA and CDR2 SQIVND (reference sequence). V was trimmed by 0 bases and J by 5 bases, leaving 19 bases between them. CDR3 length: 18 amino acids. CDR3 coding DNA: TGTGCCAGTAGTATAGATCTTTGGCAAGAACACTGGACCGGGGAGCTGTTTTTT. It encodes CASSIDLWQEHWTGELFF.

The V gene is TRBV25-1, the J gene TRBJ2-7; 11 positions agree with TRBD2. J gave up 0 bases and V 6 bases, and 1 base lay outside the gene matches. Germline V gives CDR1 MGHDK, CDR2 SYGVNS. This CDR3 region has 14 residues. CDR3 region: CASRGLADSYEQYF. For the CDR3, the DNA is TGTGCCAGCAGGGGACTAGCGGACTCCTACGAGCAGTACTTC.

CDR3 in amino acids: CASTVSYNEQFF. As DNA, the CDR3 is TGTGCCAGCACAGTCTCCTACAATGAGCAGTTCTTC. This chain joins TRBV2 and TRBJ2-1; no clear D gene. Germline V gene lookup returns CDR1 SNHLY and CDR2 FYNNEI. This CDR3 has 12 amino acids. Trimming took off 7 bases at V and 0 bases at J, with 4 bases between the two ends.

This chain uses TRBV19 with TRBJ2-1; 8 bases are shared with TRBD2. V lost 3 bases, J lost 6 bases, and 10 bases stayed unmatched. The CDR3 sequence is 16 residues long. Germline V CDR1 and CDR2: LNHDA, SQIVND (reference sequence). CDR3 sequence (DNA): TGTGCCAGTAGTATGAATCGGGAGGGCCTTAGCAATGAGCAGTTCTTC. Protein sequence: CASSMNREGLSNEQFF.

This chain connects TRBV28 to TRBJ2-7; possibly TRBD1 for D (6 bases). Germline assignment: CDR1 MDHEN and CDR2 SYDVKM. The CDR3 totals 13 residues. The V end lost 4 bases, the J end lost 4 bases, and 11 bases lay between the germline ends. CDR3 amino acids: CASSSITGYEQYF. The CDR3 DNA sequence: TGTGCCAGCAGTTCCATAACAGGGTACGAGCAGTACTTC.

This clone was counted once. The chain is built from TRBV6-4 and TRBJ1-2, with no clear D. Germline V gene sequence: CDR1 MRHNA, CDR2 SNTAGT. The CDR3 spans 9 residues. Trimming took off 9 bases at V and 8 bases at J, with 7 bases between the two ends. As DNA, the CDR3 is TGTGCCAGTTCGGGCGGCTACACCTTC. Its translation is CASSGGYTF.

V gene TRBV5-5 combines with J gene TRBJ1-2; the match to TRBD1 covers 8 bases. V was pared by 4 bases and J by 5 bases, with 10 bases of the junction left unmatched. This CDR3 contains 15 residues. Germline V lookup: CDR1 SGHKS, CDR2 YYEKEE (reference sequence). Written as DNA, the CDR3 is TGTGCCAGCAGCGCCTCGGACAGGGTCCCTTATGGCTACACCTTC. Amino acid sequence: CASSASDRVPYGYTF.

The chain has TRBV25-1 and TRBJ2-3; the D gene is possibly TRBD2 (5 bases). The CDR3 is made up of 14 amino acids. Germline CDR1 and CDR2: MGHDK and SYGVNS. Deletions cut 6 bases from V and 10 bases from J, with 20 bases between. For the CDR3, the DNA is TGTGCCAGCAGCGAAGGACTGCTTCAGGATGCGCAGTATTTT. It codes for CASSEGLLQDAQYF.

The V and J genes are TRBV7-2 and TRBJ2-2; possible D gene TRBD2, 6 bases. The CDR3 covers 16 residues. V lost 5 bases to trimming and J lost 3 bases, with 16 bases between them. Germline-derived CDR1 and CDR2 are SGHTA and FQGNSA. The CDR3 protein is CASSLRDLNHTGELFF. DNA of the CDR3: TGTGCCAGCAGCCTCCGGGACTTAAATCACACCGGGGAGCTGTTTTTT.

In its sample, this clone was seen a few times. This chain links TRBV6-1 with TRBJ1-1; 7 nucleotides agree with TRBD1. Germline lookup yields CDR1 MNHNS and CDR2 SASEGT. V lost 5 bases to trimming and J lost 0 bases; unmatched junction nucleotides: 6. The CDR3 runs 15 residues. The DNA of the CDR3 is TGTGCCAGCAGTTGGGACAGCCCCCTGAACACTGAAGCTTTCTTT. Amino acids: CASSWDSPLNTEAFF.

The J gene is TRBJ2-1, the V gene TRBV28; 9 bases match TRBD2. The V segment lost 5 bases and the J segment 4 bases; nucleotides outside the gene matches: 12. Per germline, CDR1 MDHEN and CDR2 SYDVKM. The CDR3 runs to 17 residues. The CDR3 nucleotides are TGTGCCAGCAGTCTCTACTTTAGCGGGAGTCTATACAATGAGCAGTTCTTC. It translates to CASSLYFSGSLYNEQFF.

This clone has a single count. The sample has other DNA sequences that encode this CDR3 too. The V and J genes are TRBV28 and TRBJ1-2; D is uncertain. Germline loops: CDR1 MDHEN, CDR2 SYDVKM. CDR3 length: 13 residues. Trimming took off 6 bases at V and 6 bases at J, with 14 bases between the two ends. CDR3 sequence reads: CASSLTGSDGYTF. DNA of the CDR3: TGTGCCAGCAGCCTCACGGGATCGGATGGCTACACCTTC.

This rearrangement joins TRBV2 to TRBJ2-1; 10 positions match TRBD2. Germline CDR1 SNHLY, CDR2 FYNNEI. There are 19 residues in the CDR3. Germline trimming cut 2 bases from V and 4 bases from J; bases unmatched to any gene: 14. CDR3 sequence (DNA): TGTGCCAGCAGTGAACCGGGGCTAGCGGGAGTCCCGACGTACAATGAGCAGTTCTTC. Residues: CASSEPGLAGVPTYNEQFF.

The genes are TRBV5-1 and TRBJ2-7, with D maybe TRBD1 (5 bases). Germline values: CDR1 SGHRS, CDR2 YFSETQ. V lost 4 bases, J lost 3 bases, and 20 bases lay in between. The CDR3 totals 16 residues. CDR3 region: CASSPPPQGLSYEQYF. The CDR3 DNA follows: TGCGCCAGCAGCCCCCCCCCGCAGGGATTAAGCTACGAGCAGTACTTC.

The J gene is TRBJ2-5, the V gene TRBV15, with D tentatively TRBD1 (6 bases). This CDR3 has 16 residues. Germline lookup yields CDR1 LNHNV and CDR2 YYDKDF (reference sequence). Trimming pared 0 bases from V and 2 bases from J, leaving 13 bases between. In DNA, the CDR3 is TGTGCCACCAGCAGAGATCAAGGACAGAAGCAAGAGACCCAGTACTTC. Translating gives CATSRDQGQKQETQYF. The entire variable domain, with the rest obtained from reference TRBV15 and TRBJ2-5, is as follows: DAMVIQNPRYQVTQFGKPVTLSCSQTLNHNVMYWYQQKSSQAPKLLFHYYDKDFNNEADTPDNFQSRRPNTSFCFLDIRSPGLGDTAMYLCATSRDQGQKQETQYFGPGTRLLVL.

Concerning this clone itself: The conserved phenylalanine or tryptophan normally closing the CDR3 is absent here, so this likely arose from a read error. This sequence joins TRBV27 and TRBJ1-2; the D gene is possibly TRBD1 (6 bases). V shed 8 bases and J shed 6 bases, with 16 bases lying between them. In germline, CDR1 is MNHEY, CDR2 SMNVEV (reference sequence). The CDR3 runs to 13 residues. CDR3 DNA sequence: TGTGCCAGCTGGGACGGGGGCCGAAATGGCTACACCCTC. It translates to CASWDGGRNGYTL.

The chain carries TRBV15 and TRBJ2-1; D remains unclear. V was trimmed by 3 bases and J by 3 bases, leaving 9 bases between them. The CDR3 is 14 amino acids. Germline loops: CDR1 LNHNV, CDR2 YYDKDF (reference sequence). CDR3 sequence: CATSSEIDYNEQFF. CDR3 DNA sequence: TGTGCCACCAGCAGTGAGATAGACTACAATGAGCAGTTCTTC.

The chain has TRBV27 and TRBJ2-2; D might be TRBD2 (5 bases). V was clipped by 5 bases and J by 6 bases, with 13 bases between them. Germline V gene data show CDR1 as MNHEY and CDR2 as SMNVEV (reference sequence). This CDR3 spans 14 amino acids. CDR3 sequence: CASSPGDFAGELFF. CDR3 DNA: TGTGCCAGCAGTCCCGGGGATTTTGCCGGGGAGCTGTTTTTT.

In the case of this clone: Other nucleotide sequences in the sample specify the same CDR3. The chain couples TRBV7-9 to TRBJ2-1; D gene ambiguous. V shed 1 base and J shed 6 bases, with 7 bases lying between them. CDR3 length equals 13 residues. Germline V CDR1 and CDR2: SEHNR, FQNEAQ (reference sequence). In DNA, the CDR3 is TGTGCCAGCAGCTTAGGTTCTACCAATGAGCAGTTCTTC. It encodes CASSLGSTNEQFF. The whole variable domain, filled in from reference TRBV7-9 and TRBJ2-1, reads DTGVSQNPRHKITKRGQNVTFRCDPISEHNRLYWYRQTLGQGPEFLTYFQNEAQLEKSRLLSDRFSAERPKGSFSTLEIQRTEQGDSAMYLCASSLGSTNEQFFGPGTRLTVL.

J is TRBJ2-3 and V is TRBV4-1, with a weak D call TRBD1 (5 bases). V lost 3 bases to trimming and J lost 1 base, with 8 bases between them. The CDR3 is made up of 14 amino acids. Germline lookup yields CDR1 MGHRA and CDR2 YSYEKL. The DNA for the CDR3 is TGCGCCAGCAGCCACACACAGGGCACAGATACGCAGTATTTT. Translated, it gives CASSHTQGTDTQYF.

V usage is TRBV7-8 and J usage is TRBJ2-7, with D perhaps matching TRBD2 (5 bases). V dropped 0 bases and J dropped 2 bases, with 8 bases sitting between them. The CDR3 sequence is 14 residues long. Germline V gene data show CDR1 as SGHVS and CDR2 as FQNEAQ. The CDR3 region is CASSLAEGPYEQYF. The CDR3 nucleotides are TGTGCCAGCAGCTTAGCCGAGGGCCCCTACGAGCAGTACTTC.

This chain uses TRBV28 with TRBJ1-4; possible D gene TRBD1, 5 bases. The CDR3 loop spans 14 amino acids. Germline-derived CDR1 and CDR2 are MDHEN and SYDVKM. V lost 5 bases, J lost 5 bases, and 12 bases lay in between. CDR3 protein: CASSVQGMNEKLFF. DNA of the CDR3: TGTGCCAGCAGTGTCCAGGGAATGAATGAAAAACTGTTTTTT. The variable domain in full, with the rest retrieved from reference TRBV28 and TRBJ1-4, is DVKVTQSSRYLVKRTGEKVFLECVQDMDHENMFWYRQDPGLGLRLIYFSYDVKMKEKGDIPEGYSVSREKKERFSLILESASTNQTSMYLCASSVQGMNEKLFFGSGTQLSVL.